The rows below give T cell receptor beta chains drawn from one sample of a study of follicular helper T cells after annual influenza vaccination. Clones were read by immunoSEQ multiplex PCR, and TCRdb kept only the in-frame ones, dropping some. Among 9,500 to 10,000 clones listed, under 90% were seen once. This sample comprised CXCR5- memory CD4+ T cells sorted from blood, obtained 7 days after influenza vaccination. Receptors originate from an adult who received the influenza vaccine. Both conserved end residues are part of each CDR3. A D gene is named only where the DNA matches it firmly. Clone size is shown for a subset of rows, as once, few, many or a class of expanded clone.

TRBJ2-7,once,TRBV7-9,TRBD1,CASTRQGFHEQYF,TGTGCCAGCACCCGACAGGGGTTCCACGAGCAGTACTTC
TRBJ2-1,.,TRBV5-4,.,CASSPPSYNEQFF,TGTGCCAGCAGCCCCCCCTCCTACAATGAGCAGTTCTTC
TRBJ2-4,.,TRBV11-3,.,CASSPYQGPGNIQYF,TGTGCCAGCAGCCCGTACCAGGGCCCTGGAAACATTCAGTACTTC
TRBJ1-1,.,TRBV5-1,.,CASSFLVNTEAFF,TGCGCCAGCAGCTTCTTAGTGAACACTGAAGCTTTCTTT
TRBJ1-6,.,TRBV5-1,TRBD1,CASSQRQGVPLHF,TGCGCCAGCAGCCAGAGACAGGGAGTTCCCCTCCACTTT
TRBJ2-3,once,TRBV5-1,.,CASSLAGGTDTQYF,TGCGCCAGCAGCTTGGCTGGGGGTACAGATACGCAGTATTTT
TRBJ1-2,.,TRBV27,.,CASSLKIGINYGYTF,TGTGCCAGCAGTTTAAAAATTGGGATCAACTATGGCTACACTTTC
TRBJ1-1,.,TRBV5-1,.,CASSFKGDTEAFF,TGCGCCAGCAGCTTTAAGGGGGACACTGAAGCTTTCTTT
TRBJ2-7,once,TRBV29-1,.,CSAGSPGHLYEQYF,TGCAGCGCCGGAAGTCCGGGACACCTCTACGAGCAGTACTTC
TRBJ2-7,.,TRBV9,TRBD2,CASSPQLAGAYEQYF,TGTGCCAGCAGCCCACAACTAGCGGGGGCCTACGAGCAGTACTTC
TRBJ2-3,.,TRBV6-4,TRBD1,CASSDRSTGGGTDTQYF,TGTGCCAGCAGTGACCGATCGACAGGGGGCGGGACAGATACGCAGTATTTT